A single sample is the source of the 25 T cell receptor beta chains below, sequenced in a study of early T cells in non-severe SARS-CoV-2 infection (TCRdb year 2021). The protocol used for the library was 5' RACE. Sequencing instrument: NextSeq 500. TCRdb ran its own pipeline on the public reads, namely fastp trimming at Q25 and MiXCR clone calling, and kept in-frame beta chains. Here each entry gathers all rows of one CDR3 protein and keeps the most common genes and DNA. The sample table contains tens of thousands of distinct CDR3 sequences; only one count was recorded for approximately 4% of them. The top ten hold about 2.9% of the sample. The sequenced sample was whole blood. All receptors derive from an adult who was a healthcare worker with PCR-confirmed SARS-CoV-2 infection or an uninfected control (not recorded which).

This clonotype was recorded many times. This chain uses TRBV6-1 with TRBJ2-4, with 7 positions matching TRBD2. In germline, CDR1 is MNHNS, CDR2 SASEGT. Trimming at V came to 4 bases and at J to 0 bases, leaving 9 bases not matched to a gene. The CDR3 sequence is 17 residues long. The DNA of the CDR3 is TGTGCCAGCAGTGGAGGGGTTGCGGGAGTAGCCAAAAACATTCAGTACTTC. It yields the protein CASSGGVAGVAKNIQYF.

The chain employs TRBV11-2 and TRBJ2-7; D is ambiguous. The CDR3 contains 14 residues. Trimming cost V 2 bases and J 2 bases, with 10 bases left between them. Germline assignment: CDR1 SGHAT and CDR2 FQNNGV. CDR3 sequence (DNA): TGTGCCAGCAGCTTAAACTCAGGAGCCTACGAGCAGTACTTC. Translating gives CASSLNSGAYEQYF.

This clonotype was observed at least ten times. The chain is built from TRBV7-9 and TRBJ1-4, with D tentatively TRBD1 (5 bases). V gave up 6 bases and J gave up 0 bases, with 8 bases separating them. Germline V gives CDR1 SEHNR, CDR2 FQNEAQ (reference sequence). This CDR3 is 14 amino acids long. This CDR3 reads CASSIQATNEKLFF. CDR3 nucleotides: TGTGCCAGCAGTATACAGGCAACTAATGAAAAACTGTTTTTT.

This clonotype came up many times. The chain joins TRBV20-1 to TRBJ2-7, with 9 nucleotides matching TRBD1. CDR1 and CDR2 (germline): DFQATT, SNEGSKA (reference sequence). After removal of 6 bases from V and 1 base from J, the junction contained 7 bases not matched to a gene. The CDR3 consists of 14 residues. This chain's CDR3 is CSADGQGLSYEQYF. The CDR3 DNA reads as TGCAGTGCAGACGGACAGGGGTTATCCTACGAGCAGTACTTC.

This clonotype was found a few times. The rearrangement uses TRBV4-1 and TRBJ2-2; 12 nucleotides agree with TRBD2. The junction had 7 bases not matched to a gene; V was cut back by 1 base and J by 7 bases. This CDR3 has 17 residues. Germline values: CDR1 MGHRA, CDR2 YSYEKL. The CDR3 loop is CASSQASPSGRGGELFF. The CDR3 DNA reads TGCGCCAGCAGCCAAGCTTCCCCTAGCGGGAGGGGCGGGGAGCTGTTTTTT.

This clonotype was counted at least ten times. The chain is built from TRBV7-2 and TRBJ2-2; D remains ambiguous. V lost 1 base and J 6 bases, leaving 12 bases between the germline ends. Germline V lookup: CDR1 SGHTA, CDR2 FQGNSA. This CDR3 is 15 amino acids long. As DNA, the CDR3 is TGTGCCAGCAGCTTAGTGGTTGGTGGATCCGGGGAGCTGTTTTTT. Its protein is CASSLVVGGSGELFF.

This clonotype occurred many times. Written as DNA, the CDR3 is TGCAGCGTTCTTAACCCGACAGACAAAGAAAAACTGTTTTTT. Translated: CSVLNPTDKEKLFF. This chain links TRBV29-1 with TRBJ1-4, with D perhaps TRBD1 (5 bases). Germline V gene lookup returns CDR1 SQVTM and CDR2 ANQGSEA. Trimming took 5 bases from V and 8 from J, leaving 18 bases between them. The CDR3 sequence is 14 residues long.

The chain couples TRBV24-1 to TRBJ2-2, with TRBD2 matching over 14 bases. Unmatched junction bases numbered 7, after V lost 4 bases and J lost 7 bases. CDR1 is KGHDR and CDR2 is SFDVKD in the germline V gene. The CDR3 is 17 residues long. The CDR3: CATSEGTSGRSGGELFF. CDR3 nucleotides: TGTGCCACCAGTGAGGGGACTAGCGGGAGATCGGGCGGGGAGCTGTTTTTT.

This clonotype has ten or more counts. The genes are TRBV19 and TRBJ2-1; 7 positions match TRBD2. Germline values: CDR1 LNHDA, CDR2 SQIVND (reference sequence). The J segment lost 7 bases and the V segment lost 2 bases, leaving 11 bases of the junction unmatched. The CDR3 is 16 amino acids. The CDR3, as DNA: TGTGCCAGTAGTATATGGGAGGGAAGGGGCGTGAATGAGCAGTTCTTC. It is translated as CASSIWEGRGVNEQFF.

This clonotype was counted between two and nine times. The chain recombines TRBV12-3 or TRBV12-4 with TRBJ1-1; D is possibly TRBD1 (6 bases). This CDR3 has 14 residues. Trimming took 8 bases from V and 1 from J, leaving 14 bases between them. CDR3 in amino acids: CASSLRGQNTEAFF. In nucleotides, the CDR3 is TGTGCCAGCTCCCTAAGGGGACAGAACACTGAAGCTTTCTTT.

There are many counts of this clonotype. The chain links TRBV7-9 to TRBJ2-7; 10 nucleotides line up with TRBD1. CDR3 size: 15 residues. The ends lost 5 bases at V and 5 bases at J; junction bases unmatched: 9. CDR1 is SEHNR, CDR2 FQNEAQ, per germline (reference sequence). CDR3: CASSPGQGLRDEQYF. CDR3 nucleotide sequence: TGTGCCAGCAGCCCGGGACAGGGGTTACGAGACGAGCAGTACTTC.

For this clonotype: This clone may be a read error of a much larger clone one base away. V is TRBV20-1 and J is TRBJ2-1; no reliable D call. The V and J ends lost 3 bases and 8 bases respectively, with 8 bases between them. CDR1 and CDR2 (germline): DFQATT, SNEGSKA (reference sequence). The CDR3 totals 11 residues. The CDR3 protein is CSASRNHEQFF. The CDR3 DNA reads as TGCAGTGCTAGCAGGAACCATGAGCAGTTCTTC.

The genes are TRBV5-1 and TRBJ2-7; D is uncertain. The V gene's germline CDR1 is SGHRS and CDR2 YFSETQ. This CDR3 contains 13 residues. Deletions cut 5 bases from V and 5 bases from J, with 14 bases between. The CDR3 sequence: CASRYGPADEQYF. The DNA of the CDR3 is TGCGCCAGCAGGTACGGCCCCGCAGACGAGCAGTACTTC.

This clonotype was counted many times. The chain couples TRBV18 to TRBJ2-5; the D is unclear. Trimming removed 3 bases from V and 4 bases from J, with 9 bases in between. Looked up from germline, CDR1 is KGHSH and CDR2 is LQKENI. This CDR3 spans 13 amino acids. The CDR3 is CASSPGFSETQYF. CDR3 in DNA: TGTGCCAGCTCACCGGGGTTTTCAGAGACCCAGTACTTC.

This clonotype was counted only a few times. The V gene is TRBV30, the J gene TRBJ2-1; a weak D match, TRBD2 (6 bases). Germline values: CDR1 GTSNPN, CDR2 SVGIG (reference sequence). The CDR3 consists of 11 residues. Deletions cut 4 bases from V and 9 bases from J, with 10 bases between. The CDR3 loop reads CAWTFGSEQFF. CDR3 coding DNA: TGTGCCTGGACGTTCGGGAGTGAGCAGTTCTTC.

There are many counts of this clonotype. The chain joins TRBV10-2 to TRBJ2-3; perhaps TRBD1 as D (6 bases). V lost 5 bases, J lost 8 bases, and 11 bases lay in between. Per the germline V gene, CDR1 is WSHSY and CDR2 is SAAADI. The CDR3 is 12 residues long. The CDR3 nucleotides read TGCGCCAGCAGTCCGGACAGCTTTACGCAGTATTTT. Encoded protein: CASSPDSFTQYF.

This clonotype was detected ten times or more. V gene TRBV7-3 combines with J gene TRBJ2-3; D not resolved. V gave up 4 bases and J gave up 1 base, with 12 bases separating them. The CDR3 spans 15 residues. Germline V gene sequence: CDR1 SGHTA, CDR2 FQGTGA. CDR3: CASSSGRRGTDTQYF. DNA for the CDR3: TGTGCCAGCAGCTCAGGTAGAAGGGGCACAGATACGCAGTATTTT.

In its sample, this clonotype was seen many times. The rearrangement uses TRBV19 and TRBJ2-6, with unresolved D. Germline-derived CDR1 and CDR2 are LNHDA and SQIVND (reference sequence). Trimming cost V 7 bases and J 4 bases, with 8 bases left between them. This CDR3 has 13 residues. The CDR3 DNA is TGTGCCAGTAAAACCCCCGGGGCCAACGTCCTGACTTTC. Translated, it gives CASKTPGANVLTF.

Many counts were recorded for this clonotype. The chain has TRBV3-1 and TRBJ2-6, with D hard to call. Germline CDR1 reads LGHDT; CDR2 reads YNNKEL (reference sequence). The CDR3 length is 17 residues. Between the trimmed V and J ends, which lost 0 bases and 4 bases, there was a span of 13 bases. In DNA, the CDR3 is TGTGCCAGCAGCCAAGATCGCGAGTTTTCCGGGGCCAACGTCCTGACTTTC. This encodes CASSQDREFSGANVLTF.

This clonotype was counted many times. This chain connects TRBV20-1 to TRBJ1-2; maybe TRBD1 (5 bases). V was shortened by 4 bases and J by 3 bases, with 12 bases between the two germline ends. The germline V gene encodes CDR1 DFQATT and CDR2 SNEGSKA (reference sequence). This CDR3 is built from 13 residues. The CDR3 nucleotides read TGCAGTGCTACAGGGAGCGGGGACTATGGCTACACCTTC. Its protein is CSATGSGDYGYTF.

This clonotype was detected only a few times. The V and J genes are TRBV5-1 and TRBJ2-1; 8 nucleotides line up with TRBD2. The CDR3 loop spans 16 amino acids. The V and J ends lost 4 bases and 1 base, in that order; junction bases with no gene match: 7. CDR1 is SGHRS and CDR2 is YFSETQ in the germline V gene. CDR3 residues: CASSLGLAASYNEQFF. CDR3 coding DNA: TGCGCCAGCAGCCTAGGACTAGCCGCGTCCTACAATGAGCAGTTCTTC.

This clonotype showed up just a few times. The chain links TRBV4-1 to TRBJ2-7; TRBD2 agrees at 9 bases. CDR3 size: 17 residues. Germline CDR1 MGHRA, CDR2 YSYEKL. The ends lost 0 bases at V and 7 bases at J; junction bases unmatched: 13. Here the CDR3 reads CASSQDRASGDFWEQYF. CDR3 sequence (DNA): TGCGCCAGCAGCCAAGACAGGGCTAGCGGGGACTTCTGGGAGCAGTACTTC.

There are many counts of this clonotype. This chain connects TRBV5-1 to TRBJ2-1; possibly TRBD2 for D (6 bases). The V gene lost 2 bases and the J gene lost 13 bases, with 10 bases spanning the gap. The CDR3 spans 11 residues. Looked up from germline, CDR1 is SGHRS and CDR2 is YFSETQ. CDR3 DNA sequence: TGCGCCAGCAGCTTTCGGGACTCCCAGTTCTTC. Protein: CASSFRDSQFF.

This clonotype was found many times. This chain uses TRBV5-1 with TRBJ2-7; no reliable D call. This CDR3 comprises 11 residues. The V gene's germline CDR1 is SGHRS and CDR2 YFSETQ. Trimming removed 0 bases at V and 6 bases at J, with 4 bases between. The CDR3 DNA is TGCGCCAGCAGCTTGGACAGCGAGCAGTACTTC. This encodes CASSLDSEQYF.

This clonotype was seen many times. The V call is TRBV18, the J call TRBJ2-5; the D is unclear. V was pared by 3 bases and J by 1 base, with 9 bases between. Germline V CDR1 and CDR2: KGHSH, LQKENI. The CDR3 is 14 amino acids. The CDR3 DNA sequence: TGTGCCAGCTCACCTGAACTCGGCCAAGAGACCCAGTACTTC. This encodes CASSPELGQETQYF.